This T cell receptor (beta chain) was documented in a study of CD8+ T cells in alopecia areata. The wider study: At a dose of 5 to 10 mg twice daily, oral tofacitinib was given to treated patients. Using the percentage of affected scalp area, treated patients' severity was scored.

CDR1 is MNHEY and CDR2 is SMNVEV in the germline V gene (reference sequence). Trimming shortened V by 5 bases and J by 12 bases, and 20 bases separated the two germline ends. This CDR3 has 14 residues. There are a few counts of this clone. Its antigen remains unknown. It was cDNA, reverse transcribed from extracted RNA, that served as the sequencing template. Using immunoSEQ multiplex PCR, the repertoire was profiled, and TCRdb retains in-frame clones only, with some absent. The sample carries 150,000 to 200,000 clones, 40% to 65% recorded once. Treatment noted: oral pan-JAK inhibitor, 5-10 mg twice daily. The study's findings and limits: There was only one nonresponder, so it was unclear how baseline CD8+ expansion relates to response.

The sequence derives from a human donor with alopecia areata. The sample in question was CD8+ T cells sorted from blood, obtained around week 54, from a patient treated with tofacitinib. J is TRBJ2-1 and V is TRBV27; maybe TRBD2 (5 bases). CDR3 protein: CASSAGGSAWGQFF. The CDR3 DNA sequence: TGTGCCAGCAGTGCGGGTGGGAGCGCCTGGGGGCAGTTCTTC.